Included here is one T cell receptor beta chain sequence, with context. The antigen remains undetermined. This CDR3 contains 14 residues. In germline, CDR1 is SGHAT, CDR2 FQNNGV. V gave up 1 base and J gave up 13 bases, with 17 bases separating them. Treatment: oral pan-JAK inhibitor, 5-10 mg twice daily. Collected material from alopecia areata patients comprised lesional scalp punch biopsies and peripheral blood. This sample stems from a study of CD8+ T cells in alopecia areata. The overall study: It was 6 to 18 months of tofacitinib, and then there were 6 months off drug. Severity was scored as percentage of affected scalp area in treated patients.

Study-level points and caveats: For lesional scalp, especially alopecia totalis/universalis, clonality was higher than in normal scalp.

Once RNA had been extracted, it was reverse transcribed into cDNA to act as the sequencing template. Assay: immunoSEQ multiplex PCR; the TCRdb copy retains only in-frame clones and omits some. Of about 120,000 clones listed, 50% to 55% are singletons. The material sequenced was CD4+ T cells sorted from blood, taken at week 4, from a patient treated with tofacitinib. The J gene is TRBJ2-1, the V gene TRBV11-2; D perhaps matches TRBD1 (5 bases). The receptor was isolated from a human donor with alopecia areata. The CDR3 DNA reads as TGTGCCAGCAGCTTAGCCGGAAGGACGCAGGGACAGTTCTTC. Its protein product is CASSLAGRTQGQFF. The full variable domain, in which reference TRBV11-2 and TRBJ2-1 provide the parts outside the CDR3, is EAGVAQSPRYKIIEKRQSVAFWCNPISGHATLYWYQQILGQGPKLLIQFQNNGVVDDSQLPKDRFSAERLKGVDSTLKIQPAKLEDSAVYLCASSLAGRTQGQFFGPGTRLTVL.